This TCR beta chain was found in a study of T cells in Graves' hyperthyroidism and ophthalmopathy. The V gene lost 5 bases and the J gene lost 1 base, with 18 bases spanning the gap. CDR1 is LNHDA, CDR2 SQIVND, per germline (reference sequence). The CDR3 has 16 residues. It was RNA transcripts that yielded the amplified TCR beta CDR3 regions. The HTBI primer set served for first-round RT-PCR of the TCR CDR3. Using its own MiXCR run on the multiplex PCR reads, TCRdb lists one record per CDR3 protein. The data show approximately 300,000 distinct CDR3 sequences, 15% to 20% seen once. This receptor was identified in a man aged 50 to 59 with Graves' ophthalmopathy. This chain joins TRBV19 and TRBJ2-7; a weak D match, TRBD1 (6 bases). What was sequenced was blood. The CDR3 DNA reads as TGTGCCAGTAGTGGATTAACAGGGCCCTTTTCCTACGAGCAGTACTTC. This gives the protein CASSGLTGPFSYEQYF.